The T cell receptor (beta chain) under discussion was sequenced for a study of control samples from healthy donors and cancer patients. V dropped 3 bases and J dropped 9 bases, with 9 bases sitting between them. The CDR3 is 12 amino acids. Germline CDR1 and CDR2: SEHNR and FQNEAQ (reference sequence). Here immunoSEQ multiplex PCR was the method, and the copy in TCRdb shows in-frame clones only, minus some. Of some 210,000 clones listed, 91% are singletons. The sequencing input was blood. The rearrangement uses TRBV7-9 and TRBJ1-3; no definite D call. The clonotype comes from a young man in good health. The CDR3 bases are TGTGCCAGCAGCTTTCCCGGGCCCACCATATATTTT. It specifies CASSFPGPTIYF.